A selection of T cell receptor beta chains follows, all from one sample in a study of T cell changes during pregnancy in multiple sclerosis. Repertoires were generated with immunoSEQ multiplex PCR, while TCRdb's copy carries only in-frame clones and drops some. This table has over 35,000 clones, 70% to 90% appearing once. This specimen was CD4+ T cells from peripheral blood mononuclear cells, taken after pregnancy. The receptors originated from a female donor with multiple sclerosis, enrolled in a pregnancy study. CDR3s include the opening cysteine and the closing phenylalanine or tryptophan. D genes are given only for firm matches. Size is stated for part of the rows, as once, few or many counts, or as a class when the clone is expanded.

TRBD1	.	TRBV7-9	TRBJ1-2	CASSLQGYGYGYTF	TGTGCCAGCAGTTTACAGGGGTACGGCTATGGCTACACCTTC
.	.	TRBV27	TRBJ1-2	CASRPTRAGGYTF	TGTGCCAGCAGACCGACAAGGGCGGGCGGCTACACCTTC
TRBD1	.	TRBV4-3	TRBJ2-2	CASSQDPARTGEDTGELFF	TGCGCCAGCAGCCAAGATCCCGCCCGGACAGGGGAGGACACCGGGGAGCTGTTTTTT
.	.	TRBV7-9	TRBJ1-1	CASSLQALNTEAFF	TGTGCCAGCAGCCTGCAGGCGCTGAACACTGAAGCTTTCTTT
.	.	TRBV18	TRBJ2-3	CASSPGIRFGTDTQYF	TGTGCCAGCTCACCCGGCATACGTTTCGGGACAGATACGCAGTATTTT
.	.	TRBV9	TRBJ2-5	CASSSGTGRTETQYF	TGTGCCAGCAGCTCCGGAACAGGGCGTACGGAGACCCAGTACTTC
TRBD2	.	TRBV11-2	TRBJ2-5	CASSYRGTLAGAETQYF	TGTGCCAGCAGCTATAGGGGGACACTAGCGGGGGCAGAGACCCAGTACTTC
.	.	TRBV9	TRBJ2-7	CASSTGQWAYEQYF	TGTGCCAGCAGCACAGGACAGTGGGCCTACGAGCAGTACTTC
.	.	TRBV6-1	TRBJ2-1	CASSLGLRPNEQFF	TGTGCCAGCAGTTTGGGGCTGCGCCCCAATGAGCAGTTCTTC
.	.	TRBV4-3	TRBJ2-7	CASSPQTQGSYEQYF	TGCGCCAGCAGCCCCCAAACGCAGGGTTCCTACGAGCAGTACTTC
.	.	TRBV5-5	TRBJ1-5	CASSLVYSLNQPQHF	TGTGCCAGCAGCTTGGTGTATAGCCTTAATCAGCCCCAGCATTTT
TRBD2	.	TRBV5-4	TRBJ2-1	CASSLGSGGALGNEQFF	TGTGCCAGCAGCTTGGGTAGCGGGGGGGCCTTGGGGAATGAGCAGTTCTTC
TRBD1	.	TRBV9	TRBJ1-2	CASSAQGARGYGYTF	TGTGCCAGCAGCGCGCAGGGGGCAAGGGGCTATGGCTACACCTTC
TRBD2	.	TRBV18	TRBJ2-1	CASSPPSGGAQNEQFF	TGTGCCAGCTCACCCCCTAGCGGGGGGGCCCAGAATGAGCAGTTCTTC
TRBD1	.	TRBV4-2	TRBJ1-4	CASSQGQGEKLFF	TGTGCCAGCAGCCAAGGACAGGGTGAAAAACTGTTTTTT
TRBD2	.	TRBV11-2	TRBJ2-3	CASSPGLATTDTQYF	TGTGCCAGCAGCCCGGGACTAGCAACAACAGATACGCAGTATTTT
TRBD2	.	TRBV18	TRBJ2-2	CASSAGLAGGWPGELFF	TGTGCCAGCTCAGCGGGACTAGCGGGCGGCTGGCCCGGGGAGCTGTTTTTT
TRBD1	.	TRBV5-6	TRBJ1-4	CASSLNPGQGSKLFF	TGTGCCAGCAGCTTAAACCCAGGACAGGGTAGCAAACTGTTTTTT
TRBD2	.	TRBV7-2	TRBJ2-5	CASSPRLAGGGETQYF	TGTGCCAGCAGCCCTCGGCTAGCGGGGGGTGGAGAGACCCAGTACTTC
.	.	TRBV28	TRBJ2-5	CASSSTLDKRETQYF	TGTGCCAGCAGCTCCACACTAGATAAGAGAGAGACCCAGTACTTC
TRBD2	once	TRBV7-6	TRBJ2-1	CASSPREGGPYNKQFF	TGTGCCAGCAGCCCCCGGGAGGGCGGCCCCTACAATAAGCAGTTCTTC
.	.	TRBV7-3	TRBJ1-4	CASSLKGPATTNEKLFF	TGTGCCAGCAGCTTAAAGGGGCCGGCCACAACTAATGAAAAACTGTTTTTT
.	once	TRBV9	TRBJ1-6	CASSVAPGPNSPLHF	TGTGCCAGCAGCGTAGCGCCAGGTCCTAATTCACCCCTCCACTTT
.	.	TRBV28	TRBJ1-2	CASMSSGANNYGYTF	TGTGCCAGCATGTCCTCAGGGGCAAATAACTATGGCTACACCTTC
.	once	TRBV4-3	TRBJ1-5	CASSLSWGGQPQHF	TGCGCCAGCAGCCTCTCTTGGGGGGGTCAGCCCCAGCATTTT
TRBD1	.	TRBV7-9	TRBJ2-2	CARDRATTGELFF	TGTGCCAGGGACAGGGCGACCACCGGGGAGCTGTTTTTT
.	.	TRBV10-3	TRBJ2-2	CAISEGGGSGELFF	TGTGCCATCAGTGAGGGCGGTGGTTCCGGGGAGCTGTTTTTT
TRBD1	.	TRBV25-1	TRBJ1-4	CASSPRTGTNEKLFF	TGTGCCAGCAGTCCCCGGACAGGGACCAATGAAAAACTGTTTTTT
TRBD2	.	TRBV9	TRBJ2-7	CASSLAVAGVGEQYF	TGTGCCAGCAGCCTGGCGGTAGCGGGGGTCGGGGAGCAGTACTTC
.	.	TRBV30	TRBJ1-1	CAGPPAGDTEAFF	TGTGCCGGACCTCCGGCGGGGGACACTGAAGCTTTCTTT
.	once	TRBV11-1	TRBJ1-1	CASRRQNPYEAFF	TGTGCCAGCAGGCGACAGAACCCGTACGAAGCTTTCTTT
.	.	TRBV11-2	TRBJ2-1	CASSLASASYNEQFF	TGTGCCAGCAGCTTAGCTAGCGCATCCTACAATGAGCAGTTCTTC
.	.	TRBV6-4	TRBJ1-4	CASSGGAGEKLFF	TGTGCCAGCAGTGGGGGAGCGGGAGAAAAACTGTTTTTT
.	.	TRBV19	TRBJ1-1	CASSRPPTWDNKGKTEAFF	TGTGCCAGTAGTCGCCCCCCAACTTGGGACAACAAGGGAAAAACTGAAGCTTTCTTT
.	.	TRBV10-2	TRBJ2-3	CASSEATGADLLSTDTQYF	TGCGCCAGCAGTGAGGCGACAGGAGCCGATCTTCTAAGCACAGATACGCAGTATTTT
.	.	TRBV11-2	TRBJ2-1	CASSLPGAAYNEQFF	TGTGCCAGCAGCTTGCCCGGAGCCGCATACAATGAGCAGTTCTTC
TRBD1	once	TRBV10-3	TRBJ2-1	CAISGTGSYNEQFF	TGTGCCATCTCCGGGACAGGGTCCTACAATGAGCAGTTCTTC
TRBD1	.	TRBV2	TRBJ1-1	CATTGTGGGNTEAFF	TGTGCCACTACCGGGACAGGGGGCGGGAACACTGAAGCTTTCTTT
.	.	TRBV29-1	TRBJ2-2	CSAVEGFTGELFF	TGCAGCGCCGTGGAGGGTTTCACCGGGGAGCTGTTTTTT
.	.	TRBV6-1	TRBJ2-2	CASSRGMYGAGELFF	TGTGCCAGCAGTCGCGGGATGTATGGGGCCGGGGAGCTGTTTTTT
TRBD1	.	TRBV5-1	TRBJ1-1	CASSRNPVGQGGTEAFF	TGCGCCAGCAGCCGAAACCCAGTCGGACAGGGGGGCACTGAAGCTTTCTTT
TRBD2	.	TRBV7-3	TRBJ2-1	CASSLYRGGALYNEQFF	TGTGCCAGCAGCTTATACCGCGGGGGGGCACTCTACAATGAGCAGTTCTTC
.	once	TRBV2	TRBJ1-1	CASIEGRLISEAFF	TGTGCCAGCATCGAGGGAAGGTTGATTTCTGAAGCTTTCTTT
TRBD1	.	TRBV19	TRBJ1-2	CASSKNHRDRVNGYTF	TGTGCCAGTAGTAAGAATCACCGGGACAGGGTGAATGGCTACACCTTC
TRBD1	.	TRBV27	TRBJ1-1	CASSWDRYTEAFF	TGTGCCAGCAGTTGGGACAGATACACTGAAGCTTTCTTT
.	.	TRBV7-6	TRBJ1-1	CASSPGFLRRRDTEAFF	TGTGCCAGCAGCCCGGGGTTCTTGAGAAGGCGGGACACTGAAGCTTTCTTT
.	.	TRBV9	TRBJ2-3	CASSVADTQYF	TGTGCCAGCAGCGTAGCTGATACGCAGTATTTT
.	.	TRBV9	TRBJ2-7	CASSTAGNSNEQYF	TGTGCCAGCAGCACGGCAGGGAATTCCAACGAGCAGTACTTC
.	few	TRBV28	TRBJ2-2	CASSFVAGELFF	TGTGCCAGCAGTTTTGTCGCCGGGGAGCTGTTTTTT
TRBD2	.	TRBV5-1	TRBJ2-1	CASHAGGLEYNEQFF	TGCGCCAGCCACGCGGGGGGACTAGAATACAATGAGCAGTTCTTC
TRBD1	.	TRBV6-5	TRBJ1-2	CASSRAPGQGAGYTF	TGTGCCAGCAGCCGGGCCCCGGGACAGGGGGCGGGCTACACCTTC
.	.	TRBV18	TRBJ2-7	CASSPRDTGKPYEQYF	TGTGCCAGCTCACCACGAGATACAGGGAAACCCTACGAGCAGTACTTC
TRBD2	.	TRBV9	TRBJ2-2	CASSWGGIGELFF	TGTGCCAGCAGCTGGGGGGGAATCGGGGAGCTGTTTTTT